This TCR beta chain was identified during a study of blood T cell repertoires in COVID-19. Study as a whole: COVID-19 samples collected from the United States, Italy and Spain covered acute and convalescent phases. The analysed material was cDNA or gDNA that came from T cells, B-cell-depleted T cells, or PBMCs.

CDR3 size: 16 residues. Germline CDR1 and CDR2: LNHDA and SQIVND (reference sequence). V was pared by 3 bases and J by 4 bases, with 9 bases of the junction left unmatched. Original processing notes: Amplified reference gene primers provided the basis for estimating nucleated cell counts. Data came from immunoSEQ multiplex PCR; TCRdb stores just in-frame clones and leaves some out. V, J and clone size were drawn from that table, and D and trimming were deduced from the DNA. The sample comprises more than 150,000 clones, approximately 91% of which are singletons, and about 2% rests with the top ten. Sequencing was carried out using peripheral blood. The chain combines TRBV19 with TRBJ2-1; 7 nucleotides align to TRBD2. This TCR derives from a man aged 65 to 79 with active or convalescent COVID-19. The CDR3 sequence is CASSIEGLAAYNEQFF. CDR3 in DNA: TGTGCCAGTAGTATCGAAGGGCTAGCGGCTTACAATGAGCAGTTCTTC. Together with reference TRBV19 and TRBJ2-1, the CDR3 gives the full variable domain: DGGITQSPKYLFRKEGQNVTLSCEQNLNHDAMYWYRQDPGQGLRLIYYSQIVNDFQKGDIAEGYSVSREKKESFPLTVTSAQKNPTAFYLCASSIEGLAAYNEQFFGPGTRLTVL.